This T cell receptor (beta chain) derives from a study of T cell repertoires in cytomegalovirus infection. Study details: Use of recently identified HLA-C-restricted and well-studied HLA-B-restricted CMV epitopes was part of the study. Matching HLA type and CMV infection were both indicated by public TCR beta signatures.

Findings and caveats of the study: It was HLA-C-restricted CMV-specific TCR beta clonotypes that dominated the response ex vivo. CMV carriers having the relevant HLA were flagged by cumulative public TCR beta family frequency.

TCRdb called the reads again in MiXCR, with one record for every CDR3 protein. The sample records about 570,000 distinct CDR3 sequences, almost 40% being singletons. The CDR3 extends over 19 residues, inclusive of both ends. Remarks on this clonotype: Its antigen is still unknown. It is unclear where the CDR3 begins or ends on the DNA, so no DNA is shown, and the CDR3 is as TCRdb lists it.

This receptor was identified in a human donor in good health (CMV status not recorded). Some clones in this sample may be carry-over from other donors' samples. This sample comprised cultured PBMCs, obtained from culture after CMV antigen stimulation. This chain uses TRBV7-5 with TRBJ2-3; the DNA was not compared with TRBD2, the D call given in the table. TRBV7-5 is termed a pseudogene. CDR3 amino acids: CISVPVSTSGGFDLYTQYF.